This TCR beta chain originates from a study of blood T cell repertoires in COVID-19 (TCRdb year 2020). General notes on the study: The collaborator samples originated in the United States, Italy and Spain and spanned the acute and convalescent phases of COVID-19. The prospective study material was composed of cDNA or gDNA derived from T cells, B-cell-depleted T cells, or PBMCs. Deeply sampled blood TCRbeta repertoires from subjects exposed to, actively infected with, or recovered from COVID-19 were included in the dataset. The repertoires were released in a freely available public database intended as a resource for research on the immune response to SARS-CoV-2. The samples were drawn from the first 160 participants of the ongoing ImmuneRACE study and from 1,254 subjects provided by 6 global collaborators. Nearly every sample came with metadata listing a de-identified subject ID, COVID-19 status, age in years and sex. Where available, HLA class I and class II types were obtained from metadata supplied by the sample provider rather than from assay-based typing. Study-level results and caveats: The quantity of clinical and demographic metadata differed by source and by participant and was supplied without curation.

The germline V gene (reference sequence) gives CDR1 as GTSNPN and CDR2 as SVGIG. The CDR3 runs 15 residues from the cysteine to the phenylalanine. Just CDR3 DNA is preserved here, 45 bases in frame from base 1. V loses 2 bases of germline sequence and J loses 5 bases, and the interval between the two ends is 19 bases. TCRbeta CDR3 regions were amplified from genomic DNA by means of the immunoSEQ Assay, a bias-controlled multiplex PCR. The original methods were these. Within the assay, amplification of reference gene primers was used to estimate how many nucleated cells each sample contained. Sequence reads were collapsed and filtered to measure the absolute abundance of every unique TCRbeta CDR3 rearrangement. For each sample, productive Simpson clonality was calculated as the square root of Simpson's diversity index over productive rearrangements. TCRdb took over this immuneACCESS table, retaining in-frame rearrangements with V and J assigned. Such tables are incomplete; in checked studies, under half of the missing clones stem from an unresolved V gene, and the remainder is unexplained. V and J calls plus clone size are reproduced from that table; the DNA served to infer D and trimming. The sample records about 150,000 clones, roughly nine tenths of which are singletons. The ten top clones hold about an eighth of the sample.

As for this clone: Its binding antigen is unknown. No base quality information exists; no much larger clone differs at one position.

One collaborating source in Seattle enrolled patients during active infection and followed them longitudinally through the course of disease. Each collaborating institution followed its own protocols to collect whole blood in K2EDTA tubes. For TCRbeta analysis, collaborators shipped samples in one of three forms: frozen whole blood, isolated PBMCs, or DNA extracted from either of those sample types. The rearrangement combines TRBV30 with TRBJ2-7; D gene: possibly TRBD1, on 5 matching bases. The TCR was taken from a man aged 18 to 29 with COVID-19, enrolled during active disease. The sample taken for sequencing was peripheral blood. The sequenced DNA: TGTGCCTGGAGTACTGGACCCCGGTGGACAAACGAGCAGTACTTC. Translation gives CAWSTGPRWTNEQYF.